This T cell receptor (beta chain) is from a study of T cells in Graves' hyperthyroidism and ophthalmopathy. TCR beta CDR3 sequences were amplified from RNA transcripts. TCR CDR3 underwent first-round RT-PCR with the HTBI primer set. One entry per CDR3 protein results from TCRdb running MiXCR on the multiplex PCR reads. There are hundreds of thousands of distinct CDR3 sequences in the sample; roughly a sixth occur only once, and around 17% lies in the top ten. This clonotype was picked up a small number of times. Any patient presenting with uncontrolled infection, other autoimmune disease, pregnancy or lactation was left out. Sequencing input: blood. This TCR was recovered from a woman aged 50 to 65 with Graves' hyperthyroidism that later progressed to Graves' ophthalmopathy.

CDR3 in amino acids: CSAPTRLHPTDTQYF. In DNA, the CDR3 is TGCAGTGCTCCCACCCGGCTCCACCCCACAGATACGCAGTATTTT. V and J are TRBV20-1 and TRBJ2-3; D is unresolved. Between the trimmed V and J ends, which lost 5 bases and 2 bases, there was a span of 17 bases. The CDR3 is 15 residues long. Germline V gene data show CDR1 as DFQATT and CDR2 as SNEGSKA (reference sequence).